These 19 T cell receptor beta chains originate from one sample sequenced in a study of T cells in Graves' hyperthyroidism and ophthalmopathy (dated by TCRdb to about 2019). Library method: multiplex PCR. For sequencing, an Illumina HiSeq 2000 was employed. TCR beta CDR3 regions were amplified from RNA transcripts. The first round of RT-PCR for the TCR CDR3 was performed with the HTBI primer set and the Qiagen OneStep RT-PCR kit. TCRdb handled the public reads itself, with Q25 trimming in fastp and clone calling in MiXCR, and kept productive beta chains. Rows matching on CDR3 protein sequence are summarized as one entry with the most common DNA and genes. The sample table contains 550,000 to 700,000 distinct CDR3 sequences; only one count was recorded for about 43% of them. 15% to 20% of the sample comes from the top ten. Input material: peripheral blood or thyroid tissue (not recorded which). All receptors derive from an adult woman with Graves' disease, either hyperthyroidism or ophthalmopathy (not recorded which).

The sample holds many counts of this clonotype. The chain is built from TRBV20-1 and TRBJ2-7; 7 bases map to TRBD1. This CDR3 is 13 amino acids long. Trimming took 6 bases from V and 2 from J; bases not matched to a gene: 7. CDR1 and CDR2 (germline): DFQATT, SNEGSKA (reference sequence). The chain's CDR3 is CSATTGPAYEQYF. DNA for the CDR3: TGCAGTGCAACGACAGGGCCTGCCTACGAGCAGTACTTC.

This clonotype has at least ten counts. The V and J genes are TRBV12-3 or TRBV12-4 and TRBJ1-5; no reliable D call. The CDR3 is made up of 12 amino acids. The ends were cut back, 3 bases at V and 6 bases at J, with 6 bases in the middle. CDR3 sequence: CASSFPPQPQHF. In DNA, the CDR3 is TGTGCCAGCAGTTTTCCCCCTCAGCCCCAGCATTTT.

In nucleotides, the CDR3 is TGTGCCAGCAGCTTCGGACTAGCGAGAGAGACCCAGTACTTC. This gives the protein CASSFGLARETQYF. V and J are TRBV7-9 and TRBJ2-5, with 9 bases aligning to TRBD2. The CDR3 has 14 residues. J gave up 4 bases and V 3 bases, and 3 bases lay outside the gene matches. Germline CDR1 SEHNR, CDR2 FQNEAQ (reference sequence).

This clonotype was recorded at least ten times. The J gene is TRBJ1-2, the V gene TRBV5-1; tentative D call: TRBD1 (6 bases). The CDR3 extends over 13 amino acids. Trimming shortened V by 1 base and J by 5 bases, and 9 bases separated the two germline ends. Germline CDR1 and CDR2: SGHRS and YFSETQ. CDR3 in DNA: TGCGCCAGCAGCTTGCAGACAGGATATGGCTACACCTTC. Translating gives CASSLQTGYGYTF.

The chain has TRBV12-3 or TRBV12-4 and TRBJ2-7, with 11 bases that match TRBD2. Trimming took 3 bases from V and 4 from J; bases not matched to a gene: 8. CDR3 length: 16 amino acids. The CDR3 reads CASSLQTSGRVYEQYF. DNA of the CDR3: TGTGCCAGCAGTTTGCAAACTAGCGGGAGAGTATACGAGCAGTACTTC.

At least ten counts were recorded for this clonotype. The chain couples TRBV15 to TRBJ2-5, with 9 bases matching TRBD1. The germline CDR1 and CDR2 sequences are LNHNV and YYDKDF (reference sequence). V gave up 0 bases and J gave up 5 bases; unmatched junction bases: 4. The CDR3 covers 15 residues. In nucleotides, the CDR3 is TGTGCCACCAGCAGAGAGGGACAGGGCAGGGAGACCCAGTACTTC. Residues: CATSREGQGRETQYF.

V usage is TRBV10-3 and J usage is TRBJ2-5; D perhaps matches TRBD1 (6 bases). The CDR3 extends over 13 amino acids. V shed 4 bases and J shed 4 bases, with 10 bases lying between them. Per germline, CDR1 ENHRY and CDR2 SYGVKD. Here the CDR3 reads CAISAWGRETQYF. The CDR3 DNA sequence: TGTGCCATCAGTGCCTGGGGGCGAGAGACCCAGTACTTC.

This clonotype was recorded many times. The chain recombines TRBV2 with TRBJ1-4; tentatively, D is TRBD1 (5 bases). The CDR3 spans 15 residues. V was cut by 1 base and J by 1 base, with 7 bases left in between. Looked up from germline, CDR1 is SNHLY and CDR2 is FYNNEI. As DNA, the CDR3 is TGTGCCAGCAGTGAAGAGGGGATAACTAATGAAAAACTGTTTTTT. Protein product: CASSEEGITNEKLFF.

The chain couples TRBV7-2 to TRBJ2-5, with D perhaps matching TRBD2 (7 bases). The CDR3 has 21 residues. Trimming left V 1 base short and J 5 bases short, with 32 bases between. Germline assignment: CDR1 SGHTA and CDR2 FQGNSA. The CDR3 nucleotides read TGTGCCAGCAGCTTAGATCCGGGGTACTTCGTGGGGGGGCCGGATGTCGAGACCCAGTACTTC. As protein: CASSLDPGYFVGGPDVETQYF.

The chain carries TRBV4-1 and TRBJ1-4, with D tentatively TRBD1 (6 bases). The V gene's germline CDR1 is MGHRA and CDR2 YSYEKL. Trimming removed 5 bases from V and 10 bases from J, with 14 bases in between. CDR3 length: 13 amino acids. The CDR3: CASSARGGAKLFF. The CDR3 DNA sequence: TGCGCCAGCAGCGCCCGAGGGGGGGCAAAACTGTTTTTT.

The rearrangement uses TRBV7-3 and TRBJ1-6; D ambiguous. Germline V gene data show CDR1 as SGHTA and CDR2 as FQGTGA. V was pared by 4 bases and J by 5 bases, with 12 bases between. The CDR3 is 15 amino acids. The CDR3 spells CASSSRLGNNSPLHF. The CDR3 DNA reads as TGTGCCAGCAGCTCCCGACTGGGGAATAATTCACCCCTCCACTTT.

This clonotype was counted between two and nine times. The chain joins TRBV6-5 to TRBJ1-2; a weak D match, TRBD1 (5 bases). CDR1 MNHEY and CDR2 SVGAGI come from the germline V gene. The CDR3 has 16 amino acids. Trimming removed 2 bases at V and 1 base at J, with 14 bases between. CDR3 in amino acids: CASSYGPRDYNYGYTF. The CDR3 coding sequence is TGTGCCAGCAGTTACGGTCCCAGGGATTATAACTATGGCTACACCTTC.

This clonotype was counted many times. The chain links TRBV13 to TRBJ1-6; tentative D call: TRBD1 (6 bases). Germline loops: CDR1 PRHDT, CDR2 FYEKMQ (reference sequence). The length of the CDR3 is 16 residues. The germline V and J ends were trimmed by 1 base and 2 bases, with 9 bases remaining between them. CDR3 nucleotides: TGTGCCAGCAGCTTAGCAGGGGTAGCCTATAATTCACCCCTCCACTTT. Encoded protein: CASSLAGVAYNSPLHF.

This clonotype appeared many times. The rearrangement joins TRBV7-6 to TRBJ2-2; possibly TRBD1 for D (6 bases). V lost 3 bases and J lost 1, with 15 bases in between. Germline V CDR1 and CDR2: SGHVS, FNYEAQ. The CDR3 extends over 17 amino acids. The CDR3 region has the DNA TGTGCCAGCAGCTTCGGCCCACAGGGCGTGAACACCGGGGAGCTGTTTTTT. This encodes CASSFGPQGVNTGELFF.

This clonotype was seen only a few times. Lacking the conserved final phenylalanine or tryptophan, this CDR3 likely reflects a read error. The limits of the CDR3 on the DNA are not certain, so only TCRdb's listed CDR3 is given. V is TRBV15 and J is TRBJ1-4; the table's TRBD1 call for D was not verified on the DNA. From germline, CDR1 is LNHNV and CDR2 YYDKDF (reference sequence). The CDR3 is 9 residues long, counting both termini. CDR3 region: CATSRGAQV.

This clonotype has a single count. V usage is TRBV6-1 and J usage is TRBJ1-2; D may be TRBD1 (5 bases). There are 12 residues in the CDR3. V lost 6 bases to trimming and J lost 7 bases, with 12 bases between them. Germline V CDR1 and CDR2: MNHNS, SASEGT. This CDR3 is CASSDGAAGYTF. DNA for the CDR3: TGTGCCAGCAGCGACGGGGCAGCTGGCTACACCTTC.

Points on this clonotype: A read error is possible here, since a much larger clone lies one base away. CDR3 region: CANSLQAGGQETQYF. Here the CDR3 DNA reads TGCGCCAACAGCTTGCAAGCGGGAGGCCAAGAGACCCAGTACTTC. The chain recombines TRBV5-1 with TRBJ2-5, with 9 bases identical to TRBD2. This CDR3 is built from 15 residues. Germline-derived CDR1 and CDR2 are SGHRS and YFSETQ.

There are many counts of this clonotype. This chain links TRBV5-5 with TRBJ1-2, with D possibly being TRBD1 (6 bases). The CDR3 has 13 residues. The V end lost 3 bases, the J end lost 5 bases, and 11 bases lay between the germline ends. The V gene's germline CDR1 is SGHKS and CDR2 YYEKEE (reference sequence). The CDR3 protein is CASSSGQLYGYTF. Here the CDR3 DNA reads TGTGCCAGCAGCTCCGGACAGCTTTATGGCTACACCTTC.

This clonotype was seen just once. The chain couples TRBV11-2 to TRBJ1-1, with D unclear. The CDR3 has 12 amino acids. Germline loops: CDR1 SGHAT, CDR2 FQNNGV. V lost 1 base, J lost 9 bases, and 9 bases lay in between. DNA for the CDR3: TGTGCCAGCAGCTTAGGGGGAAGGCAAGCTTTCTTT. Amino acid sequence: CASSLGGRQAFF. The variable domain in full, with the rest retrieved from reference TRBV11-2 and TRBJ1-1, is EAGVAQSPRYKIIEKRQSVAFWCNPISGHATLYWYQQILGQGPKLLIQFQNNGVVDDSQLPKDRFSAERLKGVDSTLKIQPAKLEDSAVYLCASSLGGRQAFFGQGTRLTVV.